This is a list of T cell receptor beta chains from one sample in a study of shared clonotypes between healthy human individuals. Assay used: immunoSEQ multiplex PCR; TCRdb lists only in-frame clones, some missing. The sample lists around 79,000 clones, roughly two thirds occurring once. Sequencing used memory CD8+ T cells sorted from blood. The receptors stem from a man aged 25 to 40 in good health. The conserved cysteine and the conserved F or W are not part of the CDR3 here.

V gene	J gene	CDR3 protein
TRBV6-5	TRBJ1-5	ASRQGYNQPQH
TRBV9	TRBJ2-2	ASSPGTGGRTGELF
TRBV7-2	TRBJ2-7	ASSPGGVLYEQY
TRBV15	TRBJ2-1	ATSRDRPRGGDEQF
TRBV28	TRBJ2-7	ASSLISYEQY
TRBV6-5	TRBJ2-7	ASTIDPGQGNEQY
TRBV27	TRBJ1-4	ASSSRGLVEKLF
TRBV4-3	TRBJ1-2	ASSQDLWEKDYGYT
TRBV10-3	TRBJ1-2	AITGTGRLKHGYT
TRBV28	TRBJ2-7	ASSPIGTGEEQY
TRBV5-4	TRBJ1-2	ASSWGGIDYGYT
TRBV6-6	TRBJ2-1	ASSYSREVFYNEQF
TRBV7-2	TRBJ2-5	ASSYRQGQETQY
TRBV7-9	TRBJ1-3	ASTHWSPGNTIY
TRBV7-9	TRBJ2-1	ASSVPDEQF
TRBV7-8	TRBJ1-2	ASSQNPLMGGYT
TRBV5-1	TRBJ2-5	ASSLLPGQQQETQY
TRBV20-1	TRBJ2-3	SQVITDTQY
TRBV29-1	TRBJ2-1	SVTRWGLRNEQF
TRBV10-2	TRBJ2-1	ASAEYRGAIYNEQF
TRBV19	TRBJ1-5	ASSSDRVWPQH
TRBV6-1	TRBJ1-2	ASSERETYGYT
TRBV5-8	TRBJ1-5	ASSWGQGANQPQH
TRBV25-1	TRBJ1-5	ASSGRTGDDQPQH
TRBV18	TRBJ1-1	ASSPRVLQGRTTEAF
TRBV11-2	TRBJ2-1	ASSLDLNNEQF
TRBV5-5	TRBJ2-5	ASSLVGGAGTQY
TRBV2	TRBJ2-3	AAAPGLAYSDTQY
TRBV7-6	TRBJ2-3	ASSLGSNTQY
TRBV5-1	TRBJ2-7	ASSLVGDSYEQY
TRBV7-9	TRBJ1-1	ASSGRSENTEAF
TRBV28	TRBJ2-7	ASALAGGSYEQY
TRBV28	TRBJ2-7	ASSFRGSGRFEQY
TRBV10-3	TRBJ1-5	AIGGFVDSNQPQH
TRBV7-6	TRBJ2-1	ASSDRDYPSEQF
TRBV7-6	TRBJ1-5	ASSLAGRKPQH
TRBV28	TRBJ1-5	ASSLVDVGQPQH
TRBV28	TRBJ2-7	ASEGPRAYEQY
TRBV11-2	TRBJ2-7	ASSLVGGSSYEQY